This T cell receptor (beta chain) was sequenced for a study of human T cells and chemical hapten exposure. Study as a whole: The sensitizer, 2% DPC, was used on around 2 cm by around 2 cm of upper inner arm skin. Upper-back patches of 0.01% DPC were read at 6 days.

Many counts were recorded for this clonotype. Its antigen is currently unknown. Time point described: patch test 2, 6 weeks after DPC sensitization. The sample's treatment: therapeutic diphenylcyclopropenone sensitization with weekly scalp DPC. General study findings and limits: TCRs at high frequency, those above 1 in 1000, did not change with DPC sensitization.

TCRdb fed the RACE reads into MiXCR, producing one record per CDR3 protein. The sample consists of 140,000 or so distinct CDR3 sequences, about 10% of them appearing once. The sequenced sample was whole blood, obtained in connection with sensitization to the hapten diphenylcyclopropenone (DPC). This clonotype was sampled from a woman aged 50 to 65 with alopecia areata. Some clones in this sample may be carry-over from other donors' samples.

The CDR3 DNA reads TGTGCCAGCTCGGGACAGGGGAACACTGAAGCTTTCTTT. It yields the protein CASSGQGNTEAFF. The V gene is TRBV18, the J gene TRBJ1-1, with TRBD1 matching over 9 bases. The germline V gene encodes CDR1 KGHSH and CDR2 LQKENI. J was trimmed by 1 base and V by 6 bases; bases with no gene match: 0. The CDR3 covers 13 residues.